Listed below are T cell receptor beta chains from one sample, sequenced in a study of post-analysis software for immune sequencing data. MiXCR, run by TCRdb on the PCR reads, gives a single entry per CDR3 protein. This sample has roughly 700,000 distinct CDR3 sequences, with just under 30% found just once. The sample consisted of blood. The receptors shown here come from a girl aged 5 to 17 with multiple sclerosis. CDR3s include the opening cysteine and the closing phenylalanine or tryptophan. A D gene is named only where the DNA matches it firmly. Clone size is not always given. Where it is, it says once, few, many or a class for expanded clones.

TRBV20-1,TRBD1,TRBJ2-1,-,CSAKQGAETQFF,TGCAGTGCTAAACAGGGGGCAGAGACCCAGTTCTTC
TRBV29-1,TRBD1,TRBJ2-1,few,CSADPGQGRNEQFF,TGCAGCGCAGATCCGGGACAGGGGAGGAATGAGCAGTTCTTC
TRBV7-2,-,TRBJ2-1,many,CASSFPIGEQFF,TGTGCCAGCAGCTTTCCCATTGGTGAGCAGTTCTTC
TRBV12-3/TRBV12-4,TRBD2,TRBJ2-1,-,CASRPIGLADCNEQFF,TGTGCCAGCAGACCGATAGGACTAGCGGACTGCAATGAGCAGTTCTTC
TRBV28,TRBD1,TRBJ1-2,-,CAISDRAGYTF,TGTGCCATTTCTGACAGGGCGGGCTACACCTTC
TRBV20-1,TRBD2,TRBJ2-3,-,CSADRAGLFPDTQYF,TGCAGTGCCGACCGAGCGGGATTATTCCCAGATACGCAGTATTTT
TRBV6-5,-,TRBJ2-5,few,CASSERGGAEYF,TGTGCCAGCAGCGAGCGTGGGGGGGCGGAGTACTTC
TRBV29-1,TRBD1,TRBJ1-4,few,CSAGTGFREKLFF,TGCAGCGCCGGGACAGGGTTCCGGGAAAAACTGTTTTTT
TRBV15,-,TRBJ1-1,-,CATSRLVGAGGNTEAFF,TGTGCCACCAGCCGACTTGTCGGCGCCGGAGGGAACACTGAAGCTTTCTTT
TRBV5-1,-,TRBJ2-6,few,CASSLVMHSGANVLTF,TGCGCCAGCAGCTTGGTTATGCACTCTGGGGCCAACGTCCTGACTTTC
TRBV5-1,TRBD2,TRBJ2-7,-,CASSAESGADYEQYF,TGCGCCAGCAGCGCAGAGAGCGGGGCGGACTACGAGCAGTACTTC
TRBV28,-,TRBJ1-2,-,CASSRTAFGYTF,TGTGCCAGCAGCCGGACGGCATTCGGCTACACCTTC
TRBV7-8,TRBD2,TRBJ2-1,few,CASSLGGSREQFF,TGTGCCAGCAGCTTGGGGGGGTCCCGCGAGCAGTTCTTC
TRBV6-1,-,TRBJ2-4,-,CASGAYHVAKNIQYF,TGTGCCAGCGGAGCTTATCACGTAGCCAAAAACATTCAGTACTTC
TRBV7-9,-,TRBJ2-5,few,CASSLRSTGAGGETQYF,TGTGCCAGCAGCTTAAGGTCGACGGGGGCCGGAGGGGAGACCCAGTACTTC
TRBV7-2,TRBD1,TRBJ2-3,-,CASSLGTGKTDTQYF,TGTGCCAGCAGCTTAGGGACAGGGAAGACAGATACGCAGTATTTT
TRBV6-2/TRBV6-3,TRBD2,TRBJ2-7,few,CASRPSGRVHEQYF,TGTGCCAGCAGGCCTAGCGGGAGAGTCCACGAGCAGTACTTC
TRBV15,-,TRBJ2-1,-,CATSRDQASYNEQFF,TGTGCCACCAGCAGAGATCAGGCTAGTTACAATGAGCAGTTCTTC
TRBV6-5,-,TRBJ1-5,few,CASSYSGGWRPQHF,TGTGCCAGCAGTTACTCGGGGGGGTGGCGGCCCCAGCATTTT
TRBV9,-,TRBJ2-1,-,CASSGPPGNEQFF,TGTGCCAGCAGCGGACCCCCTGGGAATGAGCAGTTCTTC
TRBV24-1,TRBD2,TRBJ2-1,-,CTTSDYGTSGSDEQFF,TGTACCACCAGTGATTACGGGACTAGCGGGTCCGATGAGCAGTTCTTC
TRBV28,TRBD2,TRBJ2-1,-,CASNLAGVGSNEQFF,TGTGCCAGCAATCTAGCGGGGGTAGGGTCGAATGAGCAGTTCTTC
TRBV7-2,TRBD1,TRBJ1-2,few,CASSSWTGNYGYTF,TGTGCCAGCAGCTCCTGGACAGGCAACTATGGCTACACCTTC
TRBV7-2,-,TRBJ1-5,-,CASSAGERRGNQPQHF,TGTGCCAGCAGCGCCGGGGAACGAAGGGGCAATCAGCCCCAGCATTTT
TRBV20-1,-,TRBJ1-4,-,CSARDVGNEKLFF,TGCAGTGCTAGAGATGTGGGGAATGAAAAACTGTTTTTT
TRBV29-1,-,TRBJ1-2,-,CSVPRGGSYGYTF,TGCAGCGTTCCCCGAGGAGGGAGCTATGGCTACACCTTC
TRBV12-3/TRBV12-4,TRBD2,TRBJ2-1,-,CASSSALAGGVYEQFF,TGTGCCAGCAGTTCCGCGCTAGCGGGGGGAGTCTATGAGCAGTTCTTC
TRBV2,-,TRBJ1-2,-,CASSEREKVYGYTF,TGTGCCAGCAGTGAAAGGGAAAAGGTCTATGGCTACACCTTC
TRBV18,-,TRBJ2-3,few,CASSPPVRSTDTQYF,TGTGCCAGCTCACCCCCGGTTAGAAGCACAGATACGCAGTATTTT
TRBV20-1,TRBD1,TRBJ2-7,few,CSASPGQENSYEQYF,TGCAGTGCGAGCCCCGGACAGGAGAACTCCTACGAGCAGTACTTC
TRBV6-6,TRBD1,TRBJ2-7,many,CASTTGPYEQYF,TGTGCCAGCACGACAGGGCCCTACGAGCAGTACTTC
TRBV29-1,TRBD1,TRBJ1-2,few,CSVPGTGGPSYGYTF,TGCAGCGTCCCCGGGACAGGGGGCCCAAGCTATGGCTACACCTTC
TRBV5-1,TRBD1,TRBJ2-7,-,CANTQGDVQYF,TGCGCCAATACCCAGGGGGACGTGCAGTACTTC
TRBV18,-,TRBJ2-3,-,CATLGSLPGRLQSTDTQYF,TGTGCCACCCTCGGATCCCTACCGGGACGATTACAAAGCACAGATACGCAGTATTTT
TRBV6-2/TRBV6-3,TRBD1,TRBJ1-5,-,CASSPNRGQGDQPQHF,TGTGCCAGCAGCCCCAACCGGGGACAGGGAGATCAGCCCCAGCATTTT
TRBV4-3,TRBD1,TRBJ1-2,-,CASSQGTGQGYGYTF,TGCGCCAGCAGCCAAGGGACGGGACAGGGGTATGGCTACACCTTC
TRBV19,TRBD1,TRBJ1-2,-,CASSLGTGAPYGYTF,TGTGCCAGTAGTCTCGGGACAGGGGCTCCCTATGGCTACACCTTC
TRBV20-1,TRBD2,TRBJ2-3,-,CSAESPYRRGVGTDTQYF,TGCAGTGCGGAATCCCCCTATCGGCGGGGGGTGGGCACAGATACGCAGTATTTT
TRBV28,-,TRBJ2-7,-,CASANQGNYEQYF,TGTGCCAGCGCGAATCAGGGGAACTACGAGCAGTACTTC
TRBV29-1,-,TRBJ1-2,few,CSVERDLPNYGYTF,TGCAGCGTTGAAAGGGACCTTCCTAACTATGGCTACACCTTC
TRBV10-2,-,TRBJ2-1,-,CASSETGRGNEQFF,TGCGCCAGCAGTGAGACGGGCCGGGGTAATGAGCAGTTCTTC
TRBV27,-,TRBJ2-1,few,CASARVGHNSEQFF,TGTGCCAGCGCCCGGGTGGGCCATAACAGTGAGCAGTTCTTC
TRBV29-1,-,TRBJ2-2,-,CSAAPTGYTGERFF,TGCAGCGCCGCTCCCACAGGGTACACCGGGGAGCGGTTTTTT
TRBV5-1,-,TRBJ2-5,few,CASSLAAETQYF,TGCGCCAGCAGCTTGGCCGCCGAGACCCAGTACTTC
TRBV10-3,TRBD2,TRBJ2-1,-,CAIRSIIAGVNEQFF,TGTGCCATCAGATCAATCATAGCGGGGGTTAATGAGCAGTTCTTC
TRBV5-8,-,TRBJ2-1,-,CASSRGLRVGFF,TGTGCCAGCAGCCGGGGGCTCAGGGTGGGGTTCTTC
TRBV6-1,-,TRBJ2-5,-,CASSKGLGGETQYF,TGTGCCAGCTCGAAGGGTCTTGGGGGGGAGACCCAGTACTTC